This T cell receptor beta chain was profiled in a study of cytomegalovirus exposure and HLA in healthy donors. Study outcomes and limitations: The authors confirmed in vitro that three CMV-associated chains were specific for CMV antigens. An analysis done earlier found most TCR beta V segments productive about 87% or about 30% of the time. The study recorded 160 or so TCR beta chains that were cytomegalovirus-associated. TRBV6-2, TRBV6-3 and some other V segments were unresolvable in 87-base-pair reads.

Concerning this clone itself: The antigen is unknown.

The CDR3 consists of 17 residues. The V gene's germline CDR1 is SGHRS and CDR2 YFSETQ. Trimming cost V 4 bases and J 2 bases; bases outside gene matches: 11. PCR primers comprised 60 Vbeta and 13 Jbeta primers. The table came from immunoSEQ multiplex PCR; TCRdb's copy has only in-frame clones and leaves some out. Here the sample spans about 99,000 clones, around a tenth being singletons. The genes are TRBV5-1 and TRBJ2-2, with TRBD2 identical over 7 bases. The receptor was isolated from a man between 35 and 55 years old in good health and CMV-seropositive. The sequencing input was PBMCs. CDR3 DNA: TGCGCCAGCAGCCTAAAGGCTAGCGGAGATAACACCGGGGAGCTGTTTTTT. It specifies CASSLKASGDNTGELFF.